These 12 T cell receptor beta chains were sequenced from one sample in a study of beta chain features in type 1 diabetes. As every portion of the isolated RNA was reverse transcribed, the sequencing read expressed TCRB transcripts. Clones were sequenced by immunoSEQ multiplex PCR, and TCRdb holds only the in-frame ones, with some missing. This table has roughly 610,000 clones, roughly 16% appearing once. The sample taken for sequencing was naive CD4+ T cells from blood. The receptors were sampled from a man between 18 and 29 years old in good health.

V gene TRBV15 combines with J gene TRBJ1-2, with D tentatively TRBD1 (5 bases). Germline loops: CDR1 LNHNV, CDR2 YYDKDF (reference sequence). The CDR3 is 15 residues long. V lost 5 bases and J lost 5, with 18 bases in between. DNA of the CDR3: TGTGCCACCAGCCAAACAGGAGCACCTGGGTATGGCTACACCTTC. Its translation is CATSQTGAPGYGYTF.

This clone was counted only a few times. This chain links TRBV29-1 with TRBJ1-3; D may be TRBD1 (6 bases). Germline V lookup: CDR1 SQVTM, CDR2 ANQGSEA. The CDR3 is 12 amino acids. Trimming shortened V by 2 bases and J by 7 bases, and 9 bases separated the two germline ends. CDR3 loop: CSVEITGNTIYF. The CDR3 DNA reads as TGCAGCGTTGAAATAACAGGGAACACCATATATTTT.

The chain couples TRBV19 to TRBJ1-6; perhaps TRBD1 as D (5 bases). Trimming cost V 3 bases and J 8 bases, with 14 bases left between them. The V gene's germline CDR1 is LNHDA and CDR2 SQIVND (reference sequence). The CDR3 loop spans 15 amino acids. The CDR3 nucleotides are TGTGCCAGTAGTATCGTCAGGGTGGGGGATTCACCCCTCCACTTT. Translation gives CASSIVRVGDSPLHF.

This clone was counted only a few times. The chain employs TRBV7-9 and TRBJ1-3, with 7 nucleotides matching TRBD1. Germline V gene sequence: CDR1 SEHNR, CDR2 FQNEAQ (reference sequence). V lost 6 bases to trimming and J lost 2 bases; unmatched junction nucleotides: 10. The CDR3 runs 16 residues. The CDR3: CASRDRAPTAGNTIYF. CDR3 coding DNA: TGTGCCAGCAGAGACAGGGCTCCAACGGCTGGAAACACCATATATTTT. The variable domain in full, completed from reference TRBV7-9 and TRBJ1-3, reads DTGVSQNPRHKITKRGQNVTFRCDPISEHNRLYWYRQTLGQGPEFLTYFQNEAQLEKSRLLSDRFSAERPKGSFSTLEIQRTEQGDSAMYLCASRDRAPTAGNTIYFGEGSWLTVV.

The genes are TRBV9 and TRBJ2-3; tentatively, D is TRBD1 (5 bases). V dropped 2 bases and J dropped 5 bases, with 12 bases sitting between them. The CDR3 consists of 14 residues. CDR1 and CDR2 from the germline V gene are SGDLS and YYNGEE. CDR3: CASSVRGTGDTQYF. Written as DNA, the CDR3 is TGTGCCAGCAGCGTTAGGGGCACGGGAGATACGCAGTATTTT.

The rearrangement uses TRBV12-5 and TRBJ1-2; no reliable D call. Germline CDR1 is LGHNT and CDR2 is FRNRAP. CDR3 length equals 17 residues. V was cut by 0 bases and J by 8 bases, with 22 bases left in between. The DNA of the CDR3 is TGTGCTAGTGGTTTGGTACCCAGCTTCCAGGTTGCTGGCGGCTACACCTTC. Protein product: CASGLVPSFQVAGGYTF.

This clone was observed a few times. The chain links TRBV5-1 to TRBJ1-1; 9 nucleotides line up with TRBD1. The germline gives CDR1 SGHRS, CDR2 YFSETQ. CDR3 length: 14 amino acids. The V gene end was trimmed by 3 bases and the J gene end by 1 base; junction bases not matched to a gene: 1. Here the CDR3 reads CASSWGQGNTEAFF. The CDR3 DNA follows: TGCGCCAGCAGCTGGGGACAGGGGAACACTGAAGCTTTCTTT.

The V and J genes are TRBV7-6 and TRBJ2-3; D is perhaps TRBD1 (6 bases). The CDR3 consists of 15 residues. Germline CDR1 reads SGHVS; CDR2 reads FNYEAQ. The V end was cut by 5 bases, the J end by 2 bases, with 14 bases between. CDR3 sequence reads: CASSPNRANTDTQYF. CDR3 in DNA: TGTGCCAGCAGCCCAAACAGGGCCAACACAGATACGCAGTATTTT.

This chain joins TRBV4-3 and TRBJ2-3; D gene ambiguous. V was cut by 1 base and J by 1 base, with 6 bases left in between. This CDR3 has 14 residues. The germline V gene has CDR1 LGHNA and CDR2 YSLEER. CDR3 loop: CASSQGVGTDTQYF. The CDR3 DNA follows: TGCGCCAGCAGCCAAGGGGTTGGCACAGATACGCAGTATTTT.

The CDR3 loop reads CASRTTQGFYGYTF. Here the CDR3 DNA reads TGTGCCAGCAGAACTACCCAGGGATTCTATGGCTACACCTTC. The chain couples TRBV28 to TRBJ1-2; possibly TRBD1 for D (5 bases). Germline V gene data show CDR1 as MDHEN and CDR2 as SYDVKM. V lost 6 bases, J lost 4 bases, and 15 bases lay in between. This CDR3 spans 14 amino acids.

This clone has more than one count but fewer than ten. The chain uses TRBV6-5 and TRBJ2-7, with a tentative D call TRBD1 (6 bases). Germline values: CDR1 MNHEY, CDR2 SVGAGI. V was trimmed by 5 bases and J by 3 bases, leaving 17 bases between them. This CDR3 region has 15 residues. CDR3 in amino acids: CASSLQGTLNYEQYF. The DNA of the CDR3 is TGTGCCAGCAGTCTCCAAGGGACACTTAACTACGAGCAGTACTTC.

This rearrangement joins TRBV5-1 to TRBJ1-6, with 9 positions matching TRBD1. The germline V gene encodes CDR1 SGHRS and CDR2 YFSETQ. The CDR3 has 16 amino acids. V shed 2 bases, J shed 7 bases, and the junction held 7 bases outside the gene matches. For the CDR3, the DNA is TGCGCCAGCAGCTTTAAACAGGGGGCAGGAAATTCACCCCTCCACTTT. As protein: CASSFKQGAGNSPLHF. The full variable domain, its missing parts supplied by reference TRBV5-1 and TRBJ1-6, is KAGVTQTPRYLIKTRGQQVTLSCSPISGHRSVSWYQQTPGQGLQFLFEYFSETQRNKGNFPGRFSGRQFSNSRSEMNVSTLELGDSALYLCASSFKQGAGNSPLHFGNGTRLTVT.